This TCR beta chain was identified in a study of shared clonotypes between healthy human individuals. Study-level results: Clonotype sharing among donors likely depends on sequencing depth. Non-shared clonotypes had lower generation probabilities than those shared by all four donors.

Clones were read by immunoSEQ multiplex PCR, and TCRdb kept only the in-frame ones, dropping some. This sample has about 2,100,000 clones, with 93% found just once. Naivety among CD8 cells was defined by CD45RO negativity and positive CCR7 selection, thereby excluding terminally differentiated effector memory CD45RA+ cells. Worth noting for this clone: What it binds is unknown.

This CDR3 spans 10 amino acids. V lost 10 bases and J lost 8, with 11 bases in between. The germline V gene encodes CDR1 MNHNY and CDR2 SVGAGI (reference sequence). The source is a man younger than 30 in good health. Some clones in this sample may be carry-over from other donors' samples. The genes are TRBV6-6 and TRBJ1-2; unclear D gene. Sequencing was carried out using naive CD8+ T cells from PBMCs. In DNA, the CDR3 is TGTGCCACTTTATATGTGGGCTACACCTTC. Its translation is CATLYVGYTF.